One sample yielded the 10 T cell receptor beta chains listed below, sequenced in a study of T cell responses to AZD1222 COVID-19 vaccine (dated by TCRdb to the early 2020s). Libraries were made using the immunoSEQ multiplex PCR assay. Imported from immuneACCESS, the table was reduced by TCRdb to in-frame sequences with V and J called. These copies leave out some clones; in studies compared against another copy, an unresolved V gene accounts for under half, and the cause of the remainder is not known. Present in this sample are 100,000 to 120,000 clones, over 85% of which were seen just once. The top ten clones comprise over 2% of the sample. According to the study, the label for this sample's time point signals: about 28 days (+/-7) after the second vaccine dose. The sequenced sample was peripheral blood, obtained 28 days after the second AZD1222 dose. The source of these receptors is an adult who received the AZD1222 COVID-19 vaccine.

In its sample, this clone was seen once. J is TRBJ2-2 and V is TRBV29-1, with 11 nucleotides matching TRBD1. The germline gives CDR1 SQVTM, CDR2 ANQGSEA. CDR3 length: 16 residues. V lost 7 bases and J lost 4; bases outside the gene matches: 11. In DNA form, the CDR3 reads TGCAGCGCAAAACGACCGGGACAGGGGGGCACCGGGGAGCTGTTTTTT. Amino acids: CSAKRPGQGGTGELFF.

The J gene is TRBJ1-1, the V gene TRBV3-1 (or the pseudogene TRBV3-2); D unresolved. V was clipped by 6 bases and J by 0 bases, with 5 bases between them. This CDR3 contains 12 residues. The germline V gene has CDR1 LGHDT and CDR2 YNNKEL (reference sequence). CDR3 sequence reads: CASRRMNTEAFF. In DNA form, the CDR3 reads TGTGCCAGCAGACGGATGAACACTGAAGCTTTCTTT.

The chain links TRBV5-1 to TRBJ2-2, with 10 positions matching TRBD1. The junction had 5 bases not matched to a gene; V was cut back by 3 bases and J by 0 bases. The CDR3 contains 17 residues. In germline, CDR1 is SGHRS, CDR2 YFSETQ. CDR3 sequence (DNA): TGCGCCAGCAGCTGGCCGACAGGGGGCGCGAACACCGGGGAGCTGTTTTTT. It yields the protein CASSWPTGGANTGELFF.

The chain recombines TRBV5-4 with TRBJ2-7, with D unresolved. Trimming took off 5 bases at V and 7 bases at J, with 13 bases between the two ends. From germline, CDR1 is SGHNT and CDR2 YYREEE (reference sequence). This CDR3 has 12 amino acids. Written as DNA, the CDR3 is TGTGCCAGCAGTCTGCCTTATGGGGAGCAGTACTTC. Translating it yields CASSLPYGEQYF.

The J gene is TRBJ1-1, the V gene TRBV11-2; D unresolved. The CDR3 spans 13 residues. Germline V gene lookup returns CDR1 SGHAT and CDR2 FQNNGV. Trimming removed 3 bases from V and 5 bases from J, with 10 bases in between. The CDR3 protein is CASSFLPGTEAFF. The CDR3 DNA is TGTGCCAGCAGCTTTCTCCCGGGGACTGAAGCTTTCTTT.

This clone has only one observation. V is TRBV9 and J is TRBJ1-1; D may be TRBD1 (5 bases). V lost 0 bases and J lost 4, with 10 bases in between. Looked up from germline, CDR1 is SGDLS and CDR2 is YYNGEE. The CDR3 loop spans 14 amino acids. The CDR3 loop is CASSVELRGTEAFF. The CDR3 nucleotides are TGTGCCAGCAGCGTAGAGTTGAGGGGCACTGAAGCTTTCTTT. Full variable domain (remainder filled in from reference TRBV9 and TRBJ1-1): DSGVTQTPKHLITATGQRVTLRCSPRSGDLSVYWYQQSLDQGLQFLIQYYNGEERAKGNILERFSAQQFPDLHSELNLSSLELGDSALYFCASSVELRGTEAFFGQGTRLTVV.

This sequence joins TRBV3-1 (or the pseudogene TRBV3-2) and TRBJ2-7, with D tentatively TRBD1 (5 bases). The CDR3 contains 13 residues. Germline loops: CDR1 LGHDT, CDR2 YNNKEL (reference sequence). Deletions cut 1 base from V and 9 bases from J, with 13 bases between. In nucleotides, the CDR3 is TGTGCCAGCAGCCAAGTCGTTACAGGTGGGCAGTACTTC. Amino acids: CASSQVVTGGQYF.

The chain employs TRBV4-2 and TRBJ2-7; the match to TRBD1 covers 7 bases. The V segment lost 0 bases and the J segment 5 bases; nucleotides outside the gene matches: 7. Looked up from germline, CDR1 is LGHNA and CDR2 is YNFKEQ. The CDR3 runs to 15 residues. CDR3 protein: CASSQDPRGFDEQYF. The CDR3 nucleotides are TGTGCCAGCAGCCAAGATCCCAGGGGGTTTGACGAGCAGTACTTC.

V usage is TRBV5-1 and J usage is TRBJ2-7; D may match TRBD1 or TRBD2 (5 bases each). Germline V gene sequence: CDR1 SGHRS, CDR2 YFSETQ. The V gene lost 4 bases and the J gene lost 6 bases, with 14 bases spanning the gap. The CDR3 has 13 residues. In DNA form, the CDR3 reads TGCGCCAGCAGCCCGCCAGGGAGACGCGAGCAGTACTTC. Translating it yields CASSPPGRREQYF. The full variable domain, completed using reference TRBV5-1 and TRBJ2-7, is KAGVTQTPRYLIKTRGQQVTLSCSPISGHRSVSWYQQTPGQGLQFLFEYFSETQRNKGNFPGRFSGRQFSNSRSEMNVSTLELGDSALYLCASSPPGRREQYFGPGTRLTVT.

The rearrangement links TRBV6-5 to TRBJ1-4; a weak D match, TRBD1 (5 bases). Trimming took 0 bases from V and 8 from J, leaving 13 bases between them. Germline values: CDR1 MNHEY, CDR2 SVGAGI. The CDR3 covers 15 residues. The CDR3 here is CASSYSRARNEKLFF. The CDR3 nucleotides read TGTGCCAGCAGTTACTCCAGGGCGCGGAACGAAAAACTGTTTTTT.